This T cell receptor beta chain was found in a study of regulatory T cells in long-lasting Graves disease (dated by TCRdb to the early 2020s). Regarding the study in general: Antithyroid drugs had been taken for less than 3 months by newly diagnosed Graves' disease patients. The study was conducted in China and was registered as a clinical trial. Persistent Graves' disease patients were compared with newly diagnosed Graves' disease patients by peripheral blood TCR sequencing and RNA sequencing. A total of roughly 33 samples underwent TCR sequencing: approximately 13 from persistent and 20 from newly diagnosed Graves' disease patients. Overall study outcomes, separate from this receptor: As a limitation, the authors acknowledged that the small sample size may reduce accuracy. Sequencing and analysis were restricted to the TCR beta chain. Patients with persistent disease shared more public clonotypes (under 3,000) than newly diagnosed patients did (966). Because the primary lesion, thyroid tissue, could not be accessed, the study looked at peripheral blood alone. Lower TCR Shannon entropy and fewer highly expanded clones were observed in persistent Graves' disease patients than in newly diagnosed patients, which suggested clonal expansion. Preferential use of TRBV28, TRBJ1-2 and TRBJ2-5 was observed in persistent disease, whereas TRBV20-1 and TRBJ2-1 were favored in newly diagnosed disease.

The library came from multiplex PCR. Instrument on record: Illumina HiSeq 4000. iRepertoire HTBI primers and Arm-PCR amplification of CDR3 regions were used to construct TCR beta libraries. Gel purification was performed on PCR products prior to sequencing. As for the authors' bioinformatics: Across samples, about 64 TRBV and roughly 15 TRBJ segments were identified and used for gene usage analysis of CDR3 amino acid clonotypes. COPE and FqMerger were used to merge the filtered high-quality paired reads into contigs. Contigs were aligned with BLAST to IMGT TRBV, TRBD and TRBJ reference genes, and CDR3 was defined per IMGT. Any clonotype with a frequency above 0.1% was classified as a highly expanded clone. Repertoire diversity was measured by Shannon entropy, and V-J evenness by the Gini coefficient. Clonotypes shared by more than one individual were considered public. TCRdb redid the processing of the public reads, applying fastp at Q25 and MiXCR, and retained in-frame beta chains. Rows merge per CDR3 protein into single entries with the most common DNA and genes. For this entry, the V and J calls and clone size follow TCRdb and not the study's own pipeline. In all, the sample holds around 230,000 distinct CDR3 sequences, and approximately 20% of those were seen once. Approximately 20% of the sample belongs to the ten largest clones.

Explained via the paper, the time point label denotes: newly diagnosed GD, antithyroid drugs for less than 3 months. RNA was extracted from PBMCs in TRIzol for both TCR sequencing and RNA sequencing. Graves' disease was diagnosed according to American Thyroid Association guidelines. The patients came from an endocrinology department in Xi'an, China. Each patient gave around 9 milliliters of peripheral blood, collected in an EDTA anticoagulant tube. Ficoll Paque Plus density gradient separation was used to isolate PBMCs, and no further T cell sorting was done. An Agilent 2100 Bioanalyzer and agarose gel were used to check RNA quality, while a NanoDrop 2000 measured RNA concentration. Many counts were recorded for this clonotype. The antigen this receptor binds is unknown. There are no base qualities to consult, and no much larger clone falls within one base. Based on the germline V gene (reference sequence), the CDR1 and CDR2 sequences are DFQATT and SNEGSKA. From its cysteine to its phenylalanine, the CDR3 spans 13 amino acids. Solely the CDR3 DNA is kept, with 39 bases framed from the first base. V ends up 5 bases short and J 5 bases short, with an unmatched junction base count of 7.

The sequencing used peripheral blood mononuclear cells (PBMCs), collected at new diagnosis, from a patient treated with antithyroid drugs. The source of this sequence is a female donor with Graves disease. The chain joins TRBV20-1 to TRBJ1-1, and TRBD1 aligns with 8 junction nucleotides. The DNA sequence is as follows: TGCAGTGCTCCACAGGGGGAATGGACTGAAGCTTTCTTT. Its protein product is CSAPQGEWTEAFF.